This TCR beta chain was sequenced in a study of cytomegalovirus exposure and HLA in healthy donors. Study results and caveats: Accurate prediction of HLA-A and HLA-B alleles (for most subjects) was reportedly achieved from TCR beta sequences. In a later analysis, at a false discovery rate of 0.05, approximately 16,000 TCR beta sequences matched HLA alleles. Researchers reported in a later analysis that common viral pathogens appeared linked to several top clusters.

Germline assignment: CDR1 LNHDA and CDR2 SQIVND (reference sequence). V was shortened by 10 bases and J by 8 bases, with 15 bases between the two germline ends. The length of the CDR3 is 12 residues. Vbeta (60) and Jbeta (13) primers were used in the PCR. Here immunoSEQ multiplex PCR was the method, and the copy in TCRdb shows in-frame clones only, minus some. The sample comprises some 130,000 clones, roughly three quarters of which are singletons, and more than 0.75% rests with the top ten. A remark on this clone: Its antigen is not identified.

The receptor was isolated from a man younger than 35 in good health and CMV-seronegative. The chain is built from TRBV19 and TRBJ2-4; maybe TRBD2 (5 bases). Source material: PBMCs. The CDR3 reads CATKGLLDIQYF. CDR3 DNA sequence: TGTGCCACCAAAGGACTTTTGGACATTCAGTACTTC.